This TCR beta chain was sequenced during a study of T cells in Graves' hyperthyroidism and ophthalmopathy. Researchers barred patients who had uncontrolled infection, other autoimmune disease, pregnancy or lactation. Each diagnosis drew on symptoms, thyroxine, TRAb, thyroid ultrasound and orbital computed tomography findings. It was RNA transcripts that yielded the amplified TCR beta CDR3 regions. In the first-round RT-PCR of the TCR CDR3, the HTBI primer set was used. TCRdb processed the multiplex PCR reads anew with MiXCR; each CDR3 protein has one entry. The sample consists of 450,000 to 700,000 distinct CDR3 sequences, under 60% of them appearing once. Study conclusions and caveats: The model made its ophthalmopathy prediction, and onset followed a median approximately six months later.

To note about this clonotype: What it recognizes is unknown.

Per germline, CDR1 ENHRY and CDR2 SYGVKD. CDR3 size: 14 residues. J was trimmed by 4 bases and V by 6 bases; bases with no gene match: 8. The sequenced sample was peripheral blood or thyroid tissue (not recorded which). The chain is built from TRBV10-3 and TRBJ2-5; the match to TRBD1 covers 7 bases. The receptor comes from an adult woman with Graves' disease, either hyperthyroidism or ophthalmopathy (not recorded which). The CDR3 is CAIRQGKGVETQYF. DNA for the CDR3: TGTGCCATCAGACAGGGGAAAGGTGTAGAGACCCAGTACTTC.